These 29 T cell receptor beta chains originate from one sample sequenced in a study of shared clonotypes between healthy human individuals. The data were produced by immunoSEQ multiplex PCR, yet TCRdb's version contains in-frame clones alone and is incomplete. The repertoire includes approximately 530,000 clones, almost 97% of them detected once, and 0.06% sits in the top ten. Sequenced sample: naive CD4+ T cells sorted from blood. Subset: CD45RA+ positively selected. Receptor source: a woman younger than 45 in good health.

The chain couples TRBV29-1 to TRBJ2-7; TRBD2 matches at 9 bases. V lost 6 bases and J lost 7; bases outside the gene matches: 10. CDR1 is SQVTM, CDR2 ANQGSEA, per germline. This CDR3 is built from 13 residues. The CDR3 spells CSVASGTYWEQYF. The CDR3 DNA follows: TGCAGCGTCGCTAGCGGGACTTATTGGGAGCAGTACTTC.

This chain uses TRBV2 with TRBJ2-2; D ambiguous. This CDR3 is built from 12 residues. Germline V gene data show CDR1 as SNHLY and CDR2 as FYNNEI. V was trimmed by 7 bases and J by 1 base, leaving 4 bases between them. CDR3 sequence (DNA): TGTGCCAGCACGAGGAACACCGGGGAGCTGTTTTTT. Translated, it gives CASTRNTGELFF.

The rearrangement joins TRBV18 to TRBJ2-1, with D unresolved. V was clipped by 6 bases and J by 7 bases, with 7 bases between them. This CDR3 has 11 amino acids. Germline CDR1 and CDR2: KGHSH and LQKENI. The chain's CDR3 is CASSLQNEQFF. The CDR3 nucleotides read TGTGCCAGCTCGCTCCAGAATGAGCAGTTCTTC.

The rearrangement links TRBV11-3 to TRBJ2-1; D is undetermined. V dropped 3 bases and J dropped 0 bases, with 9 bases sitting between them. CDR1 is SGHNT and CDR2 is YENEEA in the germline V gene. This CDR3 is 15 amino acids long. DNA of the CDR3: TGTGCCAGCAGCTTTGGGTTGAGCTCCTACAATGAGCAGTTCTTC. Its protein product is CASSFGLSSYNEQFF.

The rearrangement links TRBV11-3 to TRBJ2-7; 9 positions match TRBD1. J was trimmed by 9 bases and V by 5 bases; bases with no gene match: 11. The CDR3 extends over 14 amino acids. Germline V gives CDR1 SGHNT, CDR2 YENEEA. CDR3 in DNA: TGTGCCAGCAGCCCAAGGGGACAGGGAGCGGTGCAGTACTTC. This sequence encodes CASSPRGQGAVQYF.

This clone was seen only once. V and J are TRBV13 and TRBJ1-1; unclear D gene. CDR3 length equals 14 residues. Looked up from germline, CDR1 is PRHDT and CDR2 is FYEKMQ (reference sequence). The V and J ends lost 5 bases and 3 bases respectively, with 13 bases between them. In nucleotides, the CDR3 is TGTGCCAGCAGCCCCCGCCGGGGAGACACTGAAGCTTTCTTT. Its protein product is CASSPRRGDTEAFF.

The chain recombines TRBV7-8 with TRBJ1-1, with no clear D. Looked up from germline, CDR1 is SGHVS and CDR2 is FQNEAQ. Trimming took 5 bases from V and 3 from J, leaving 10 bases between them. The CDR3 consists of 13 residues. This CDR3 is CASSTTAYTEAFF. Written as DNA, the CDR3 is TGTGCCAGCAGCACGACCGCCTACACTGAAGCTTTCTTT.

The chain couples TRBV18 to TRBJ2-2; D perhaps matches TRBD1 (5 bases). Trimming removed 3 bases from V and 0 bases from J, with 8 bases in between. CDR3 size: 15 residues. CDR1 is KGHSH and CDR2 is LQKENI in the germline V gene. Here the CDR3 reads CASSPPGSNTGELFF. For the CDR3, the DNA is TGTGCCAGCTCACCCCCAGGGTCGAACACCGGGGAGCTGTTTTTT.

CDR3 sequence (DNA): TGTGCCAGCAGTATTCCGGGACAGAGGTTCCCCCAGTACTTC. This translates into CASSIPGQRFPQYF. The gene calls are TRBV28 and TRBJ2-5; 7 positions match TRBD1. V dropped 5 bases and J dropped 9; count of bases not matched to a gene: 12. Germline values: CDR1 MDHEN, CDR2 SYDVKM. The CDR3 loop spans 14 amino acids.

The chain carries TRBV9 and TRBJ1-2; the D gene is possibly TRBD1 (5 bases). The CDR3 is 17 residues long. The germline gives CDR1 SGDLS, CDR2 YYNGEE. Trimming removed 3 bases from V and 7 bases from J, with 25 bases in between. CDR3: CASSGKRTDGVRGGYTF. The DNA of the CDR3 is TGTGCCAGCAGCGGAAAACGAACGGACGGGGTAAGGGGTGGCTACACCTTC.

This chain connects TRBV28 to TRBJ2-7; D possibly uses TRBD1 or TRBD2 (5 bases each). CDR3 size: 14 residues. With 6 bases removed from V and 3 bases from J, the gap between germline ends came to 15 bases. Germline V gene data show CDR1 as MDHEN and CDR2 as SYDVKM. The CDR3: CASRNPGRNYEQYF. CDR3 DNA: TGTGCCAGCAGAAATCCGGGACGCAACTACGAGCAGTACTTC.

The V and J genes are TRBV7-8 and TRBJ1-5; D remains ambiguous. The CDR3 covers 10 residues. V was trimmed by 6 bases and J by 6 bases, leaving 3 bases between them. Germline V lookup: CDR1 SGHVS, CDR2 FQNEAQ. CDR3 protein: CASSSQPQHF. DNA of the CDR3: TGTGCCAGCAGTAGTCAGCCCCAGCATTTT.

This chain connects TRBV7-2 to TRBJ1-1; possible D gene TRBD1, 5 bases. In germline, CDR1 is SGHTA, CDR2 FQGNSA. The CDR3 loop spans 14 amino acids. Trimming stripped 0 bases from V and 0 bases from J, with 5 bases between. This chain's CDR3 is CASSLATVNTEAFF. In nucleotides, the CDR3 is TGTGCCAGCAGCTTAGCGACAGTGAACACTGAAGCTTTCTTT.

The chain joins TRBV5-8 to TRBJ2-7; D is possibly TRBD2 (6 bases). Germline CDR1 is SGHTS and CDR2 is YDEGEE. Trimming pared 2 bases from V and 3 bases from J, leaving 12 bases between. This CDR3 is built from 14 residues. This CDR3 reads CASSLSRGFYEQYF. The DNA for the CDR3 is TGTGCCAGCAGCTTAAGCCGGGGGTTCTACGAGCAGTACTTC.

The chain combines TRBV28 with TRBJ1-1; 11 nucleotides match TRBD1. V lost 7 bases, J lost 4 bases, and 5 bases stayed unmatched. Germline assignment: CDR1 MDHEN and CDR2 SYDVKM. The CDR3 loop spans 14 amino acids. The CDR3 protein is CASTGQGATTEAFF. The CDR3 DNA follows: TGTGCCAGCACCGGACAGGGGGCGACCACTGAAGCTTTCTTT. Full variable domain (outside the CDR3, taken from reference TRBV28 and TRBJ1-1): DVKVTQSSRYLVKRTGEKVFLECVQDMDHENMFWYRQDPGLGLRLIYFSYDVKMKEKGDIPEGYSVSREKKERFSLILESASTNQTSMYLCASTGQGATTEAFFGQGTRLTVV.

The V and J genes are TRBV4-2 and TRBJ2-7; 11 positions agree with TRBD2. Germline V CDR1 and CDR2: LGHNA, YNFKEQ. The CDR3 length is 18 residues. Germline trimming cut 5 bases from V and 4 bases from J; bases unmatched to any gene: 16. The CDR3 region has the DNA TGTGCCAGCAGCTCACAGGGGACTAGCGGCCAAATTCGGTACGAGCAGTACTTC. Translating gives CASSSQGTSGQIRYEQYF.

The J gene is TRBJ2-7, the V gene TRBV28; the match to TRBD2 covers 12 bases. The germline V gene has CDR1 MDHEN and CDR2 SYDVKM. The CDR3 extends over 13 amino acids. V lost 9 bases, J lost 5 bases, and 5 bases stayed unmatched. CDR3 bases: TGTGCCAGTGGACTAGCGGGATACCACGAGCAGTACTTC. Protein sequence: CASGLAGYHEQYF.

V and J are TRBV28 and TRBJ2-7, with TRBD1 as a possible D gene (5 bases). The germline V gene encodes CDR1 MDHEN and CDR2 SYDVKM. The CDR3 runs to 16 residues. V lost 3 bases to trimming and J lost 1 base, with 16 bases between them. CDR3 protein: CASSFPHVTDSYEQYF. In nucleotides, the CDR3 is TGTGCCAGCAGTTTCCCCCACGTGACAGATTCCTACGAGCAGTACTTC.

This rearrangement joins TRBV5-1 to TRBJ1-1; no clear D. Germline loops: CDR1 SGHRS, CDR2 YFSETQ. V lost 2 bases and J 1 base, leaving 9 bases between the germline ends. The CDR3 consists of 14 residues. The CDR3 loop reads CASSFTVTNTEAFF. The DNA for the CDR3 is TGCGCCAGCAGCTTTACCGTCACGAACACTGAAGCTTTCTTT. The whole variable domain, filled in from reference TRBV5-1 and TRBJ1-1, reads KAGVTQTPRYLIKTRGQQVTLSCSPISGHRSVSWYQQTPGQGLQFLFEYFSETQRNKGNFPGRFSGRQFSNSRSEMNVSTLELGDSALYLCASSFTVTNTEAFFGQGTRLTVV.

The genes are TRBV2 and TRBJ1-5; D is unclear. V lost 3 bases to trimming and J lost 0 bases, with 6 bases between them. This CDR3 contains 14 residues. CDR1 SNHLY and CDR2 FYNNEI come from the germline V gene. The CDR3 DNA reads TGTGCCAGCAGTGAGGGCAGTAGCAATCAGCCCCAGCATTTT. Encoded protein: CASSEGSSNQPQHF.

The chain joins TRBV7-9 to TRBJ2-3, with 7 bases fitting TRBD1. Germline V gene data show CDR1 as SEHNR and CDR2 as FQNEAQ (reference sequence). The J segment lost 1 base and the V segment lost 5 bases, leaving 12 bases of the junction unmatched. The CDR3 loop spans 17 amino acids. In DNA, the CDR3 is TGTGCCAGCAGCCCCATCGACAGGGTCGGCGGCACAGATACGCAGTATTTT. Amino acids: CASSPIDRVGGTDTQYF.

The chain joins TRBV29-1 to TRBJ2-3; 13 bases match TRBD2. The CDR3 sequence is 13 residues long. V gave up 6 bases and J gave up 7 bases; unmatched junction bases: 4. Germline lookup yields CDR1 SQVTM and CDR2 ANQGSEA. Written as DNA, the CDR3 is TGCAGCGTGGGACTAGCGGGGACCTATACGCAGTATTTT. It specifies CSVGLAGTYTQYF.

The V call is TRBV4-1, the J call TRBJ2-5, with D tentatively TRBD1 (5 bases). The CDR3 totals 16 residues. Trimming pared 2 bases from V and 0 bases from J, leaving 13 bases between. Germline V gene sequence: CDR1 MGHRA, CDR2 YSYEKL. The chain's CDR3 is CASSQTGLGNQETQYF. The CDR3 DNA reads TGCGCCAGCAGCCAAACAGGCTTAGGAAACCAAGAGACCCAGTACTTC.

The gene calls are TRBV28 and TRBJ2-7; 9 positions agree with TRBD2. Looked up from germline, CDR1 is MDHEN and CDR2 is SYDVKM. This CDR3 has 17 amino acids. With 4 bases clipped from V and 7 bases from J, the junction kept 17 bases outside the gene matches. CDR3 in amino acids: CASSSTGGGRARGEQYF. The CDR3 DNA reads TGTGCCAGCAGTTCTACTGGGGGCGGGAGGGCCAGGGGAGAGCAGTACTTC.

The gene calls are TRBV28 and TRBJ2-7; D may be TRBD1 (6 bases). Trimming took off 5 bases at V and 6 bases at J, with 32 bases between the two ends. Germline CDR1 is MDHEN and CDR2 is SYDVKM. The CDR3 is 19 residues long. The CDR3 bases are TGTGCCAGCAGTCCCGGGCGCCAGGGGCGGCTAAGCGCACATCGCGAGCAGTACTTC. Translating it yields CASSPGRQGRLSAHREQYF.

The rearrangement joins TRBV10-1 to TRBJ2-6; tentatively, D is TRBD1 (5 bases). This CDR3 comprises 17 residues. Germline-derived CDR1 and CDR2 are WNHNN and SYGVQD (reference sequence). V lost 7 bases to trimming and J lost 0 bases, with 16 bases between them. The DNA of the CDR3 is TGCGCCAGCACCGGACATCCGGGTTTCTCTGGGGCCAACGTCCTGACTTTC. Encoded protein: CASTGHPGFSGANVLTF.

This rearrangement joins TRBV27 to TRBJ2-1; 8 nucleotides line up with TRBD2. The CDR3 is 15 amino acids. With V trimmed by 4 bases and J by 4 bases, 6 bases remained unmatched. CDR1 and CDR2 from the germline V gene are MNHEY and SMNVEV (reference sequence). This chain's CDR3 is CASSYETSVYNEQFF. The CDR3 coding sequence is TGTGCCAGCAGTTACGAGACTAGCGTATACAATGAGCAGTTCTTC.

This sequence joins TRBV2 and TRBJ2-1, with 9 bases identical to TRBD1. The CDR3 consists of 12 residues. Germline lookup yields CDR1 SNHLY and CDR2 FYNNEI. The J segment lost 8 bases and the V segment lost 6 bases, leaving 2 bases of the junction unmatched. The CDR3 bases are TGTGCCAGCAGCGACAGGGGGGATGAGCAGTTCTTC. Translating it yields CASSDRGDEQFF.

CDR3 protein: CASSLDTLTPQPQHF. The DNA for the CDR3 is TGTGCCAGCAGCCTGGACACCCTTACTCCCCAGCCCCAGCATTTT. The chain links TRBV7-2 to TRBJ1-5, with D perhaps TRBD1 (5 bases). CDR3 length equals 15 residues. The germline CDR1 and CDR2 sequences are SGHTA and FQGNSA. V lost 5 bases and J 7 bases, leaving 18 bases between the germline ends. The full variable domain, its missing parts supplied by reference TRBV7-2 and TRBJ1-5, is GAGVSQSPSNKVTEKGKDVELRCDPISGHTALYWYRQSLGQGLEFLIYFQGNSAPDKSGLPSDRFSAERTGGSVSTLTIQRTQQEDSAVYLCASSLDTLTPQPQHFGDGTRLSIL.